This T cell receptor (beta chain) was captured in a study of cytomegalovirus exposure and HLA in healthy donors. Notes on the study in general: Judged likely to be a sequencing artifact was a cluster of highly shared sequence variants. An analysis that was carried out later associated some 17,000 TCR beta sequences with HLA alleles at 0.05 false discovery rate. Listed as cytomegalovirus-associated were 164 TCR beta chains.

This PCR relied on a set of 60 Vbeta primers and 13 Jbeta primers. Data came from immunoSEQ multiplex PCR; TCRdb stores just in-frame clones and leaves some out. The table has 100,000 to 150,000 clones, over 75% seen once; the top ten hold approximately 5%. V was pared by 3 bases and J by 2 bases, with 12 bases between. Per the germline V gene, CDR1 is MNHEY and CDR2 is SMNVEV (reference sequence). The CDR3 sequence is 15 residues long. As concerns this clone: Its antigen is unidentified.

The genes are TRBV27 and TRBJ2-3, with D possibly matching TRBD2 (6 bases). The receptor was isolated from a man aged 25-45 years in good health and CMV-seronegative. Sequencing was performed on PBMCs. CDR3 amino acids: CASSFRDFDTDTQYF. The CDR3 DNA sequence: TGTGCCAGCAGTTTCCGGGACTTTGACACAGATACGCAGTATTTT.